A selection of T cell receptor beta chains follows, all from one sample in a study of T cell responses to AZD1222 COVID-19 vaccine. Produced via immunoSEQ multiplex PCR; TCRdb's table is partial and in-frame only. Of about 110,000 clones listed, approximately 90% were seen once; the top ten hold around 7%. This specimen consisted of peripheral blood, obtained on day 0 of AZD1222 vaccination. Receptors originate from an adult in good health. Each CDR3 is given with its conserved first and last residue. A D gene is named only where the DNA matches it firmly. A row's size may be missing; if present it is once, few, many or a size class.

size | D | J | V | CDR3 | DNA
once | - | TRBJ1-1 | TRBV5-8 | CASSLEQETEAFF | TGTGCCAGCAGCTTGGAGCAGGAAACTGAAGCTTTCTTT
- | - | TRBJ2-5 | TRBV18 | CASSPQTQETQYF | TGTGCCAGCTCACCACAGACCCAAGAGACCCAGTACTTC
- | - | TRBJ2-7 | TRBV30 | CAGSGPGDEQYF | TGTGCCGGGTCCGGCCCGGGGGACGAGCAGTACTTC
- | TRBD1 | TRBJ1-4 | TRBV10-2 | CASSPIRGLSEKLFF | TGCGCCAGCAGTCCGATCAGGGGGCTAAGTGAAAAACTGTTTTTT
once | - | TRBJ1-2 | TRBV6-4 | CASRTNNRGTGYTF | TGTGCCAGCAGAACTAATAACAGAGGCACGGGCTACACCTTC
- | TRBD1 | TRBJ1-2 | TRBV19 | CASSRDSFYGYTF | TGTGCCAGTAGCCGGGACAGCTTCTATGGCTACACCTTC
- | - | TRBJ1-1 | TRBV7-2 | CASSLVPGTTEAFF | TGTGCCAGCAGCTTAGTACCGGGTACGACTGAAGCTTTCTTT
once | - | TRBJ2-4 | TRBV6-1 | CASSEYQGRWDF | TGTGCCAGCAGTGAATACCAGGGACGGTGGGACTTC
- | - | TRBJ1-4 | TRBV2 | CASSETFRNEKLFF | TGTGCCAGCAGTGAAACTTTTAGGAATGAAAAACTGTTTTTT
- | TRBD1 | TRBJ1-1 | TRBV14 | CASSQGQGLNTEAFF | TGTGCCAGCAGCCAGGGACAGGGCCTAAACACTGAAGCTTTCTTT
- | - | TRBJ2-3 | TRBV7-2 | CASSLDLRTDTQYF | TGTGCCAGCAGCTTAGATCTGCGCACAGATACGCAGTATTTT
- | - | TRBJ2-7 | TRBV18 | CASSPAGSYEQYF | TGTGCCAGCTCACCGGCAGGGTCCTACGAGCAGTACTTC
- | - | TRBJ1-3 | TRBV11-2 | CASTAISGNTIYF | TGTGCCAGCACAGCAATCTCTGGAAACACCATATATTTT
- | TRBD1 | TRBJ1-1 | TRBV3-1/TRBV3-2 | CASSERTGGNTEAFF | TGTGCCAGCAGCGAACGGACAGGGGGAAACACTGAAGCTTTCTTT
- | TRBD1 | TRBJ1-1 | TRBV6-5 | CASRENRGAAFF | TGTGCCAGCAGGGAGAACAGGGGAGCGGCTTTCTTT
- | - | TRBJ1-6 | TRBV9 | CASSINRDPDSPLHF | TGTGCCAGCAGCATAAACAGGGACCCGGATTCACCCCTCCACTTT